The entry that follows covers one TCR beta chain sequence. Authors' methods: Amplification with reference gene primers provided the estimates of nucleated cell counts. The repertoire was sequenced with immunoSEQ multiplex PCR; TCRdb's copy has only in-frame clones and lacks some. V and J calls plus clone size are reproduced from that table; the DNA served to infer D and trimming. The sample lists roughly 15,000 clones, around 87% seen once, with 15% to 20% in the top ten. The germline gives CDR1 LNHDA, CDR2 SQIVND (reference sequence). Deletions cut 10 bases from V and 5 bases from J, with 14 bases between. CDR3 size: 13 residues. These data are taken from a study of blood T cell repertoires in COVID-19. The wider study: From T cells, B-cell-depleted T cells, or PBMCs came the material, which was cDNA or gDNA.

The sequence came from a man aged 45-65 years with active COVID-19. Material: peripheral blood. The chain is built from TRBV19 and TRBJ1-4, with D possibly matching TRBD1 (5 bases). CDR3 loop: CATNRQLNEKLFF. CDR3 coding DNA: TGTGCCACTAACAGGCAGTTAAATGAAAAACTGTTTTTT.